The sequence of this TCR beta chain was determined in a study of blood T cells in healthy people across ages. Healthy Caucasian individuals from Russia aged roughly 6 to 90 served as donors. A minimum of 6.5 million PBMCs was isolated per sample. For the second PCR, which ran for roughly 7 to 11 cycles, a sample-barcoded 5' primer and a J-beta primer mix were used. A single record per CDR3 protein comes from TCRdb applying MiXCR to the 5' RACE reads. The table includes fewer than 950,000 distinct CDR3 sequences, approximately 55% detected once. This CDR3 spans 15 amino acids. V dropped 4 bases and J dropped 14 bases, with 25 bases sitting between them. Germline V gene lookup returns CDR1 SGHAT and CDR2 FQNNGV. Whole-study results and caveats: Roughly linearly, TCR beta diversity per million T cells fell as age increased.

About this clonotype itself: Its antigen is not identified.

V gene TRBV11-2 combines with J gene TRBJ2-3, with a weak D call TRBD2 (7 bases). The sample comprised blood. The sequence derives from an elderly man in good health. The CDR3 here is CASSSSSTRGGYAYF. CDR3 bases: TGTGCCAGCAGCTCATCTTCCACTAGGGGGGGATACGCGTATTTT. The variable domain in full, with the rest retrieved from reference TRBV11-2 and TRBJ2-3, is EAGVAQSPRYKIIEKRQSVAFWCNPISGHATLYWYQQILGQGPKLLIQFQNNGVVDDSQLPKDRFSAERLKGVDSTLKIQPAKLEDSAVYLCASSSSSTRGGYAYFGPGTRLTVL.